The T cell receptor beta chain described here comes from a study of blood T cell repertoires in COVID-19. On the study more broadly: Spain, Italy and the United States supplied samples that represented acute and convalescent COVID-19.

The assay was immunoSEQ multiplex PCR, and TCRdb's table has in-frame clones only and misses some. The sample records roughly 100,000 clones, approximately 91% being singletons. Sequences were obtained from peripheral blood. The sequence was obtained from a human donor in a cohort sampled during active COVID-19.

The CDR3 sequence is CASSLPSGRLGGELFF. DNA of the CDR3: TGTGCCAGCAGTTTGCCTAGCGGGAGGTTAGGCGGGGAGCTGTTTTTT. The rearrangement links TRBV28 to TRBJ2-2; TRBD2 aligns across 11 bases. V lost 3 bases and J lost 7; bases outside the gene matches: 7. The CDR3 sequence is 16 residues long. The germline gives CDR1 MDHEN, CDR2 SYDVKM.